The table lists the clone carrying this TCR beta chain with a few counts. No antigen is known for it. A J-beta primer mix and a sample-barcoded 5' primer were used in a second PCR of about 7 to 12 cycles. TCRdb called the 5' RACE reads again in MiXCR, with one record for every CDR3 protein. The sample consists of 850,000 to 1,000,000 distinct CDR3 sequences, 51% of them appearing once. The CDR3 covers 12 residues. Per the germline V gene, CDR1 is SGHRS and CDR2 is YFSETQ. Deletions cut 5 bases from V and 6 bases from J, with 9 bases between. Roughly 10 milliliters of peripheral blood were drawn from each donor into EDTA-treated tubes. These data come from a study of blood T cells in healthy people across ages. Whole-study context: About one barcoded beta molecule per two T cells was captured by template switching.

Study-level points and caveats: When one million T cells were used, diversity estimates were thought to be underestimates. The study could not conclusively compare naive and antigen-experienced cells, given its unsorted PBMCs.

Sequencing was carried out using blood. V gene TRBV5-1 combines with J gene TRBJ2-1; D could derive from TRBD1 or TRBD2 (5 bases each). This clonotype was sampled from a woman aged 55-69 years in good health. CDR3 in amino acids: CASSWGTNEQFF. The CDR3 region has the DNA TGCGCCAGCAGTTGGGGGACCAATGAGCAGTTCTTC.